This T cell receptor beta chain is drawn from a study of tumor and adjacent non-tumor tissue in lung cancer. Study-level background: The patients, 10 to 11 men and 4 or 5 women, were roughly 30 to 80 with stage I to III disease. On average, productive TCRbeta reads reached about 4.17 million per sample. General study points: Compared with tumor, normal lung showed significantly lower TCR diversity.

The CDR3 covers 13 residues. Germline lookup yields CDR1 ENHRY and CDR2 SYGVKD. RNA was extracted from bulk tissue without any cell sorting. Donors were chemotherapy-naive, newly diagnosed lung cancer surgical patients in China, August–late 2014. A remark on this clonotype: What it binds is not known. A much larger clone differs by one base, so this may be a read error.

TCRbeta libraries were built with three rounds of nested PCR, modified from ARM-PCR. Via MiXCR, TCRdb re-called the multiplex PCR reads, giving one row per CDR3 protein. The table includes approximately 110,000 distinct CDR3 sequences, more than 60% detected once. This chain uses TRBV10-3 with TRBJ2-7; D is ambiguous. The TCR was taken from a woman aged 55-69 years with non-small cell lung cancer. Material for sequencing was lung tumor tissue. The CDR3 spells CVITVEVGYEQYF. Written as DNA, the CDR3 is TGTGTCATCACGGTGGAAGTTGGTTACGAGCAGTACTTC.